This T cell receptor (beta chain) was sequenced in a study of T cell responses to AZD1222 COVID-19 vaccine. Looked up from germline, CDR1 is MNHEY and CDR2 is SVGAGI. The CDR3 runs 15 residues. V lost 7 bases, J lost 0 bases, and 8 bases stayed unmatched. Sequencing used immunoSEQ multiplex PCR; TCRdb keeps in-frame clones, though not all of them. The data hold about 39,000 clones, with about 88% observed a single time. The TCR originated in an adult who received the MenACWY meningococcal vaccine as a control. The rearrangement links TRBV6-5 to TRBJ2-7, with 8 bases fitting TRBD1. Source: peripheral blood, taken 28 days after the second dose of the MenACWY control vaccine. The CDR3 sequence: CASILGQGRSYEQYF. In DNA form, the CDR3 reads TGTGCCAGCATTCTCGGACAGGGCCGCTCCTACGAGCAGTACTTC.